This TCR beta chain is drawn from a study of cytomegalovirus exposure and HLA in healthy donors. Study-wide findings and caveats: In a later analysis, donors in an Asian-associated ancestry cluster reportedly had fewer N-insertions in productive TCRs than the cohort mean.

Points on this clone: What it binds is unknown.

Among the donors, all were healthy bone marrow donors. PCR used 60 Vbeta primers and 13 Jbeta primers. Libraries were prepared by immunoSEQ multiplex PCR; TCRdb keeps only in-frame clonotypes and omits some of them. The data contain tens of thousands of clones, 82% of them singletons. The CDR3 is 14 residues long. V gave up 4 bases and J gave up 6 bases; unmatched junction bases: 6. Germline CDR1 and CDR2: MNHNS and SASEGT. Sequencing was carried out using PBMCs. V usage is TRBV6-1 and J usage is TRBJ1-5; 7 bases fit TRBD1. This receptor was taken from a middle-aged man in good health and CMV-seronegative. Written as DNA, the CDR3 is TGTGCCAGCAGTGGACAGGGTTTGCGTCAGCCCCAGCATTTT. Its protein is CASSGQGLRQPQHF.